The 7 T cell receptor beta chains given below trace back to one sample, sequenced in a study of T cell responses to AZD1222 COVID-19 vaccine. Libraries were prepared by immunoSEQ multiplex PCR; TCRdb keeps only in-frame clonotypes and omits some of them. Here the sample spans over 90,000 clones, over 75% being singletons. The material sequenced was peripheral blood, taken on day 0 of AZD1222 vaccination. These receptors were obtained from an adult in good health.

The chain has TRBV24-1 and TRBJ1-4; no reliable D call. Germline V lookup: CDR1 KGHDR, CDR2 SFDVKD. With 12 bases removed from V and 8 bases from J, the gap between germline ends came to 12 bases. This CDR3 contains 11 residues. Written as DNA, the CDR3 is TGTGCCCCTAGTCACACGGAAAAACTGTTTTTT. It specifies CAPSHTEKLFF.

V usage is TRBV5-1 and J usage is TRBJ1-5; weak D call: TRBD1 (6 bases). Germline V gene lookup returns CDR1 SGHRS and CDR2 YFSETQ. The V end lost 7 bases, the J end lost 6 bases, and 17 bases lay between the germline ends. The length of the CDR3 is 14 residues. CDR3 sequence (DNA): TGCGCCAGCTCTCTCGGGGGCCAGGGTCAGCCCCAGCATTTT. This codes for CASSLGGQGQPQHF.

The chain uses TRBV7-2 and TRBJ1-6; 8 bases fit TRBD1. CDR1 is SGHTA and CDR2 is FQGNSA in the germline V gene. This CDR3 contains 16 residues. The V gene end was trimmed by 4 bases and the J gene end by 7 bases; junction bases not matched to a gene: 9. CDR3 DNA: TGTGCCAGCAGCTCGATGACAGGGGTCTTAAATTCACCCCTCCACTTT. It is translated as CASSSMTGVLNSPLHF.

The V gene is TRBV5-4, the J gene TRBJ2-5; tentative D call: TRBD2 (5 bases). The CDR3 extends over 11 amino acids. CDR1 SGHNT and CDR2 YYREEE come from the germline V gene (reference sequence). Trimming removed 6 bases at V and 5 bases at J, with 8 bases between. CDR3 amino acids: CASISGETQYF. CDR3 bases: TGTGCCAGCATCTCGGGGGAGACCCAGTACTTC.

The CDR3 reads CSASRGGRLDTEAFF. CDR3 bases: TGCAGTGCTAGTCGGGGGGGCAGGTTGGATACTGAAGCTTTCTTT. The gene calls are TRBV20-1 and TRBJ1-1, with TRBD1 as a possible D gene (6 bases). The CDR3 has 15 amino acids. Germline V gene sequence: CDR1 DFQATT, CDR2 SNEGSKA (reference sequence). Trimming removed 3 bases from V and 5 bases from J, with 19 bases in between.

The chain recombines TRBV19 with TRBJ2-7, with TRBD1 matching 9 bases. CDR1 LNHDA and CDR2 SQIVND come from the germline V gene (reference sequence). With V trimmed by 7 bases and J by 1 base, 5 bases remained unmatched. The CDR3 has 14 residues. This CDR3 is CASMQDRGSYEQYF. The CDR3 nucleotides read TGTGCCAGTATGCAAGACAGGGGGTCCTACGAGCAGTACTTC.

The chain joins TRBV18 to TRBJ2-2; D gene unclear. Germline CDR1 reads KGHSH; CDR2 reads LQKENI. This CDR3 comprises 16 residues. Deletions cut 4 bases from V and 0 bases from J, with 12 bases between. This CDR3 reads CASSLSRQANTGELFF. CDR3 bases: TGTGCCAGCTCACTCTCTAGGCAGGCGAACACCGGGGAGCTGTTTTTT.